These T cell receptor beta chains were read from a single sample in a study of blood T cell repertoires in COVID-19. The repertoire was sequenced with immunoSEQ multiplex PCR; TCRdb's copy has only in-frame clones and lacks some. The table has approximately 250,000 clones, 70% to 90% seen once; the top ten hold 2.2%. The specimen was peripheral blood. Receptor source: a man younger than 40 who had recovered from COVID-19. Each CDR3 is given with its conserved first and last residue. Each record gives: CDR3 protein, CDR3 DNA, V gene, clone size, D gene, J gene. D genes are given only for firm matches. Clone size, where shown, is once, few, many, or a class for clones that have expanded.

CDR3aa: CASSEYWRQGEKLFF
CDR3nt: TGTGCCAGCAGTGAATATTGGAGACAGGGGGAAAAACTGTTTTTT
v_gene: TRBV25-1
abundance: .
d_gene: TRBD1
j_gene: TRBJ1-4

CDR3aa: CASSLADRVDNEQFF
CDR3nt: TGTGCCAGCAGCTTAGCCGACAGGGTAGACAATGAGCAGTTCTTC
v_gene: TRBV13
abundance: .
d_gene: TRBD1
j_gene: TRBJ2-1

CDR3aa: CASSAIAGGPTDTQYF
CDR3nt: TGTGCCAGCAGTGCTATAGCGGGGGGGCCCACAGATACGCAGTATTTT
v_gene: TRBV9
abundance: .
d_gene: TRBD2
j_gene: TRBJ2-3

CDR3aa: CASILADRGGYNEQFF
CDR3nt: TGTGCCAGCATTCTAGCGGACAGGGGAGGGTACAATGAGCAGTTCTTC
v_gene: TRBV7-8
abundance: once
d_gene: TRBD1
j_gene: TRBJ2-1

CDR3aa: CASSGQALRNEQYF
CDR3nt: TGTGCCAGCTCCGGACAGGCATTGAGGAACGAGCAGTACTTC
v_gene: TRBV18
abundance: .
d_gene: TRBD1
j_gene: TRBJ2-7

CDR3aa: CASSFPGRTDTQYF
CDR3nt: TGTGCCAGCAGCTTTCCGGGTCGCACAGATACGCAGTATTTT
v_gene: TRBV11-2
abundance: .
d_gene: .
j_gene: TRBJ2-3

CDR3aa: CASSTGNTIYF
CDR3nt: TGTGCCAGCAGCACAGGAAACACCATATATTTT
v_gene: TRBV6-5
abundance: .
d_gene: .
j_gene: TRBJ1-3

CDR3aa: CASSYTGNGYTF
CDR3nt: TGTGCCAGCAGTTATACGGGGAATGGCTACACCTTC
v_gene: TRBV6-5
abundance: .
d_gene: .
j_gene: TRBJ1-2

CDR3aa: CASSPGTAYSYEQYF
CDR3nt: TGTGCCAGCAGCCCCGGGACAGCCTACTCCTACGAGCAGTACTTC
v_gene: TRBV7-6
abundance: .
d_gene: TRBD1
j_gene: TRBJ2-7

CDR3aa: CASSIGGDRAGEQYF
CDR3nt: TGTGCCAGTAGTATAGGAGGAGACAGGGCGGGCGAGCAGTACTTC
v_gene: TRBV19
abundance: .
d_gene: TRBD1
j_gene: TRBJ2-7

CDR3aa: CASSDSRLAGGQDTQYF
CDR3nt: TGTGCCAGCAGTGACTCGCGGCTAGCGGGGGGCCAAGATACGCAGTATTTT
v_gene: TRBV6-4
abundance: .
d_gene: TRBD2
j_gene: TRBJ2-3

CDR3aa: CASSFRGSYEQYF
CDR3nt: TGTGCCAGCAGTTTTCGGGGCTCCTACGAGCAGTACTTC
v_gene: TRBV12-3/TRBV12-4
abundance: once
d_gene: .
j_gene: TRBJ2-7

CDR3aa: CASSDLAFQGEYGGQPQHF
CDR3nt: TGTGCCAGCAGTGATCTCGCTTTTCAGGGGGAATACGGGGGTCAGCCCCAGCATTTT
v_gene: TRBV6-1
abundance: .
d_gene: TRBD1
j_gene: TRBJ1-5

CDR3aa: CASGQTSGGAQFF
CDR3nt: TGTGCCAGCGGGCAGACTAGCGGGGGGGCTCAGTTCTTC
v_gene: TRBV12-3/TRBV12-4
abundance: .
d_gene: TRBD2
j_gene: TRBJ2-1

CDR3aa: CASSRLAGGLVKNIQYF
CDR3nt: TGTGCCAGCAGCCGACTCGCCGGGGGGCTGGTCAAAAACATTCAGTACTTC
v_gene: TRBV3-1/TRBV3-2
abundance: .
d_gene: .
j_gene: TRBJ2-4

CDR3aa: CASRGTGVYGYTF
CDR3nt: TGTGCCAGCAGGGGAACAGGGGTCTATGGCTACACCTTC
v_gene: TRBV2
abundance: once
d_gene: TRBD1
j_gene: TRBJ1-2

CDR3aa: CASSRTTGVVNYGYTF
CDR3nt: TGTGCCAGCAGTCGTACTACAGGGGTTGTCAACTATGGCTACACCTTC
v_gene: TRBV27
abundance: once
d_gene: TRBD1
j_gene: TRBJ1-2

CDR3aa: CASSFGANVLTF
CDR3nt: TGTGCCAGCAGCTTTGGGGCCAACGTCCTGACTTTC
v_gene: TRBV12-3/TRBV12-4
abundance: .
d_gene: .
j_gene: TRBJ2-6

CDR3aa: CASSQTTGIYEQYF
CDR3nt: TGTGCCAGCAGCCAAACCACAGGGATCTACGAGCAGTACTTC
v_gene: TRBV3-1/TRBV3-2
abundance: .
d_gene: .
j_gene: TRBJ2-7

CDR3aa: CATSDRPGQSSYEQYF
CDR3nt: TGTGCCACCAGTGATCGCCCGGGACAGAGCTCCTACGAGCAGTACTTC
v_gene: TRBV24-1
abundance: .
d_gene: TRBD1
j_gene: TRBJ2-7

CDR3aa: CACNPNGGGQNIQYF
CDR3nt: TGTGCCTGTAATCCTAATGGCGGGGGACAAAACATTCAGTACTTC
v_gene: TRBV30
abundance: once
d_gene: TRBD2
j_gene: TRBJ2-4

CDR3aa: CASTKASEGRGEQFF
CDR3nt: TGTGCCAGCACCAAGGCTAGCGAGGGTAGGGGTGAGCAGTTCTTC
v_gene: TRBV6-5
abundance: .
d_gene: .
j_gene: TRBJ2-1

CDR3aa: CASSTGREYEQYF
CDR3nt: TGTGCCAGTAGTACAGGGAGGGAGTACGAGCAGTACTTC
v_gene: TRBV19
abundance: .
d_gene: TRBD2
j_gene: TRBJ2-7

CDR3aa: CASSPSIQGPGNTIYF
CDR3nt: TGCGCCAGCAGCCCGTCAATTCAGGGTCCCGGAAACACCATATATTTT
v_gene: TRBV5-1
abundance: .
d_gene: .
j_gene: TRBJ1-3

CDR3aa: CASSLTGFLEKLFF
CDR3nt: TGTGCCAGCAGCTTGACAGGGTTTCTGGAAAAACTGTTTTTT
v_gene: TRBV7-8
abundance: .
d_gene: TRBD1
j_gene: TRBJ1-4

CDR3aa: CASSRTENSPLHF
CDR3nt: TGTGCCAGCAGTCGGACAGAAAATTCACCCCTCCACTTT
v_gene: TRBV12-3/TRBV12-4
abundance: .
d_gene: .
j_gene: TRBJ1-6

CDR3aa: CASGSQGLTLLTDTQYF
CDR3nt: TGTGCTAGTGGTTCACAGGGCCTGACCTTACTCACAGATACGCAGTATTTT
v_gene: TRBV12-5
abundance: .
d_gene: .
j_gene: TRBJ2-3

CDR3aa: CASIDPGQGSGNTIYF
CDR3nt: TGTGCCAGCATCGACCCGGGACAGGGGTCCGGAAACACCATATATTTT
v_gene: TRBV6-6
abundance: .
d_gene: TRBD1
j_gene: TRBJ1-3

CDR3aa: CASSISRRGYGYTF
CDR3nt: TGTGCCAGTAGTATTTCAAGGAGGGGATACGGCTACACCTTC
v_gene: TRBV19
abundance: .
d_gene: .
j_gene: TRBJ1-2

CDR3aa: CASSSSGGLNTEAFF
CDR3nt: .
v_gene: TRBV27
abundance: .
d_gene: .
j_gene: TRBJ1-1

CDR3aa: CASSLRRSRGQQETQYF
CDR3nt: TGTGCCAGCAGCTTGAGGCGGAGCCGGGGTCAGCAGGAGACCCAGTACTTC
v_gene: TRBV5-5
abundance: once
d_gene: .
j_gene: TRBJ2-5

CDR3aa: CASSLGRSGAPSYEQYF
CDR3nt: TGTGCCAGCAGCTTAGGTCGGTCCGGTGCCCCCTCCTACGAGCAGTACTTC
v_gene: TRBV11-2
abundance: .
d_gene: .
j_gene: TRBJ2-7

CDR3aa: CASSVERDEQFF
CDR3nt: TGTGCCAGCAGCGTAGAGAGAGATGAGCAGTTCTTC
v_gene: TRBV9
abundance: .
d_gene: .
j_gene: TRBJ2-1

CDR3aa: CASSDRVGTGELFF
CDR3nt: TGTGCCAGTAGTGACAGGGTGGGAACCGGGGAGCTGTTTTTT
v_gene: TRBV19
abundance: .
d_gene: TRBD1
j_gene: TRBJ2-2

CDR3aa: CASSPFAGYYNEQFF
CDR3nt: TGCGCCAGCAGCCCGTTCGCGGGGTACTACAATGAGCAGTTCTTC
v_gene: TRBV4-1
abundance: .
d_gene: .
j_gene: TRBJ2-1

CDR3aa: CASSLELTGYDYGYTF
CDR3nt: TGTGCCAGCTCACTAGAACTGACAGGGTACGACTATGGCTACACCTTC
v_gene: TRBV18
abundance: .
d_gene: TRBD1
j_gene: TRBJ1-2

CDR3aa: CASSAPTSPYEQYF
CDR3nt: TGTGCCAGCAGCGCACCCACTAGCCCCTACGAGCAGTACTTC
v_gene: TRBV9
abundance: .
d_gene: .
j_gene: TRBJ2-7

CDR3aa: CASSFQHGNQPQHF
CDR3nt: TGTGCCAGCAGCTTCCAACACGGCAATCAGCCCCAGCATTTT
v_gene: TRBV7-2
abundance: few
d_gene: .
j_gene: TRBJ1-5

CDR3aa: CASSQHPRQGLSEQYF
CDR3nt: TGTGCCAGTAGTCAGCACCCCCGACAGGGGCTTAGCGAGCAGTACTTC
v_gene: TRBV19
abundance: .
d_gene: TRBD1
j_gene: TRBJ2-7

CDR3aa: CASSMSGTGYEQYF
CDR3nt: TGTGCCAGTAGTATGAGCGGGACAGGGTACGAGCAGTACTTC
v_gene: TRBV19
abundance: .
d_gene: TRBD1
j_gene: TRBJ2-7

CDR3aa: CASSLLTGIGETQYF
CDR3nt: TGTGCCAGCAGCTTATTAACAGGGATAGGAGAGACCCAGTACTTC
v_gene: TRBV11-2
abundance: .
d_gene: .
j_gene: TRBJ2-5

CDR3aa: CASRDRGRENTIYF
CDR3nt: TGTGCCAGCAGGGACAGGGGGCGCGAAAACACCATATATTTT
v_gene: TRBV21-1
abundance: .
d_gene: .
j_gene: TRBJ1-3

CDR3aa: CAISEPRTSTSNEQFF
CDR3nt: TGTGCCATCAGTGAGCCAAGGACTAGCACCTCCAATGAGCAGTTCTTC
v_gene: TRBV10-3
abundance: .
d_gene: TRBD2
j_gene: TRBJ2-1

CDR3aa: CASSSDRANTEAFF
CDR3nt: TGTGCCAGCAGCTCCGACAGGGCGAACACTGAAGCTTTCTTT
v_gene: TRBV11-3
abundance: .
d_gene: TRBD1
j_gene: TRBJ1-1

CDR3aa: CASSYHSPSGDTQYF
CDR3nt: TGTGCCAGCAGTTACCACTCGCCGTCAGGAGATACGCAGTATTTT
v_gene: TRBV6-5
abundance: .
d_gene: .
j_gene: TRBJ2-3